This T cell receptor (beta chain) was retrieved from a study of T-cell reconstitution after alpha-beta-depleted transplantation in children. The CDR3 is made up of 20 amino acids. J gave up 2 bases and V 1 base, and 13 bases lay outside the gene matches. Germline CDR1 and CDR2: LGHDT and YNNKEL (reference sequence). General observations from the study: Where some patients showed high TCRbeta diversity at day 60, it came from recipient T cells and thymic progenitors that had survived. Once a year had passed after transplant, T-cell counts and diversity came mostly from newly produced T cells.

This clonotype was found a few times. Its antigen is currently unknown. Using unique molecular identifiers, the investigators prepared the TCRbeta library. TCRdb re-derived calls from the PCR reads in MiXCR, one entry per CDR3 protein. The sample has 120,000 to 150,000 distinct CDR3 sequences; 8.5% to 10% are singletons. The specimen was PBMCs, mostly from graft donor cells, collected 180 days after TCRalphabeta/CD19-depleted stem cell transplant. This TCR derives from a female patient aged 2-9 years who had a stem cell transplant for congenital amegakaryocytic thrombocytopenia, so the T cells may come from the graft donor. This chain joins TRBV3-1 and TRBJ2-4, with 11 bases matching TRBD2. The CDR3 sequence: CASSQGGSGGAKVSKNIQYF. The CDR3 nucleotides are TGTGCCAGCAGCCAAGGTGGTAGCGGGGGGGCCAAGGTTTCCAAAAACATTCAGTACTTC.